This TCR beta chain was profiled in a study of blood T cell repertoires in COVID-19. Overall study: The United States, Italy and Spain supplied acute and convalescent COVID-19 samples. The cDNA or gDNA used as material had been derived from T cells, B-cell-depleted T cells, or PBMCs.

V lost 5 bases to trimming and J lost 4 bases, with 11 bases between them. Germline values: CDR1 LNHDA, CDR2 SQIVND (reference sequence). This CDR3 region has 13 residues. Study processing details: It was from reference gene primer amplification that nucleated cell counts were estimated. Libraries were prepared by immunoSEQ multiplex PCR; TCRdb keeps only in-frame clonotypes and omits some of them. The V and J calls and clone size are taken from that table; D and trimming were inferred from the DNA. The table records some 340,000 clones, around 85% of them present only once. This chain links TRBV19 with TRBJ1-2; D not resolved. This clonotype was obtained from a woman under 30 with acute or convalescent COVID-19. Input material: peripheral blood. CDR3 residues: CASSVSPLYGYTF. CDR3 DNA sequence: TGTGCCAGTAGTGTTTCCCCTCTCTATGGCTACACCTTC.